This T cell receptor beta chain was captured by sequencing in a study of CD8+CD57+ T cells in acquired aplastic anemia. Turning to this clonotype: Its cognate antigen is unknown.

Profiling of TCR beta VDJ combinations and CDR3 sequences used genomic DNA as template. One entry per CDR3 protein results from TCRdb running MiXCR on the reads. The top ten clones hold less than 3% of a sample with roughly 160,000 distinct CDR3 sequences, less than 60% of them seen once. The patients chosen for sequencing had shown expansion of CD8+CD57+ cells (detected by flow cytometry). The CDR3 loop spans 14 amino acids. Trimming removed 2 bases at V and 7 bases at J, with 11 bases between. Per the germline V gene, CDR1 is KGHDR and CDR2 is SFDVKD. Whole-study findings and limits: Significant differences in CD8+ Simpson's diversity were not observed between patients and controls.

The chain employs TRBV24-1 and TRBJ1-5; weak D call: TRBD1 (5 bases). The receptor comes from a human donor with aplastic anemia. Sequencing was performed on sorted CD4+, CD8+, or CD8+CD57+ T cells (not recorded which) from PBMCs. The CDR3 nucleotides are TGTGCCACCAGTGATTCAAGGGGAGGGCAGCCCCAGCATTTT. Translation gives CATSDSRGGQPQHF.